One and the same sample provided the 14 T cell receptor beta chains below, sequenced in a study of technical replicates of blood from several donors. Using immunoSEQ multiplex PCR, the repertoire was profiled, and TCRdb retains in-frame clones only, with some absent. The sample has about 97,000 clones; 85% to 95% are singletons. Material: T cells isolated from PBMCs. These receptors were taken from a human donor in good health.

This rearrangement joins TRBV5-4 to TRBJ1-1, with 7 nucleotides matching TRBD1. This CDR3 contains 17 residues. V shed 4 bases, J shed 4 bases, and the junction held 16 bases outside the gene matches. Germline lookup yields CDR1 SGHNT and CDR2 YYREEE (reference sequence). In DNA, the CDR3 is TGTGCCAGCAGCCGGACATCAGGGGGTACGGGGGCCACTGAAGCTTTCTTT. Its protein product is CASSRTSGGTGATEAFF.

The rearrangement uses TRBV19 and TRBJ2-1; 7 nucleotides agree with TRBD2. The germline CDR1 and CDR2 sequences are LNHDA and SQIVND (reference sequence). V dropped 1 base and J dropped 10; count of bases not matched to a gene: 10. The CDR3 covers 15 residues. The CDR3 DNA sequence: TGTGCCAGTAGTATAGCGGCGGGAGACTCCAGCGAGCAGTTCTTC. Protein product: CASSIAAGDSSEQFF.

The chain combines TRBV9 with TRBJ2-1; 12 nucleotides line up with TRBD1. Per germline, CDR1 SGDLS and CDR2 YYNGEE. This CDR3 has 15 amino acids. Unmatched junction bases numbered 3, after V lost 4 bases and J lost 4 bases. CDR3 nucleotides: TGTGCCAGCAGCAAGGGACAGGGGGCTTACAATGAGCAGTTCTTC. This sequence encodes CASSKGQGAYNEQFF.

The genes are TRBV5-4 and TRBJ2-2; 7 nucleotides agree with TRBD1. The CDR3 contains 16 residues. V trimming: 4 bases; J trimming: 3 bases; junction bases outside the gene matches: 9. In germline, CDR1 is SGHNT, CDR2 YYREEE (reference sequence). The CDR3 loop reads CASSTGQALYTGELFF. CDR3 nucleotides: TGTGCCAGCAGCACTGGACAGGCCCTCTACACCGGGGAGCTGTTTTTT.

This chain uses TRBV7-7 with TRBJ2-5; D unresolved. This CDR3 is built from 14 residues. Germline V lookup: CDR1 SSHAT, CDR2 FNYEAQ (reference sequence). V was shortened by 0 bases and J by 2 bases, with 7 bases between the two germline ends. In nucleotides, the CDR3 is TGTGCCAGCAGCTTAGCTGGGCAACAAGAGACCCAGTACTTC. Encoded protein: CASSLAGQQETQYF.

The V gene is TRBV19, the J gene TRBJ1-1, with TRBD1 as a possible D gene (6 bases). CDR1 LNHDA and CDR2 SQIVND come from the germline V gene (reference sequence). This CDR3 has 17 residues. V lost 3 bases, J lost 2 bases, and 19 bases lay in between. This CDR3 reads CASSIYPGTRENTEAFF. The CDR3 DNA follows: TGTGCCAGTAGTATCTACCCTGGGACACGAGAAAACACTGAAGCTTTCTTT.

The CDR3 DNA reads TGTGCCAGCAGCCCCGGACAGGGACTCTACGGGGAGCTGTTTTTT. Translated: CASSPGQGLYGELFF. The V and J genes are TRBV5-5 and TRBJ2-2; 8 bases align to TRBD1. V was clipped by 4 bases and J by 7 bases; unmatched bases: 9. Germline CDR1 SGHKS, CDR2 YYEKEE (reference sequence). The CDR3 has 15 residues.

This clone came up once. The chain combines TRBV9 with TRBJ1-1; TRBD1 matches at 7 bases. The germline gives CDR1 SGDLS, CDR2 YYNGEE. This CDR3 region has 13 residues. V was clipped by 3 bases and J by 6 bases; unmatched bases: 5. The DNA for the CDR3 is TGTGCCAGCAGCGCTACAGGGACAGCTGAAGCTTTCTTT. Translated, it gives CASSATGTAEAFF.

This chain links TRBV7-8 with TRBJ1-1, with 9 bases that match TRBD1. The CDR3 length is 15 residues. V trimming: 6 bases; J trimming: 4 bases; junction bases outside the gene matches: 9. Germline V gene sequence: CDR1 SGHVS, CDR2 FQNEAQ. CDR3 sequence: CASSSRDRDFTEAFF. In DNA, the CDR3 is TGTGCCAGCAGTTCCCGGGACAGGGATTTCACTGAAGCTTTCTTT.

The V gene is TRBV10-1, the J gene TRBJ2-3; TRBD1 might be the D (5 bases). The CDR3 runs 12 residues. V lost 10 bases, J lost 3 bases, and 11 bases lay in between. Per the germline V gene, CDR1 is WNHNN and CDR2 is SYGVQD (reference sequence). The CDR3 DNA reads TGCGCCATTTCGACAGTTACAGATACGCAGTATTTT. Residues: CAISTVTDTQYF.

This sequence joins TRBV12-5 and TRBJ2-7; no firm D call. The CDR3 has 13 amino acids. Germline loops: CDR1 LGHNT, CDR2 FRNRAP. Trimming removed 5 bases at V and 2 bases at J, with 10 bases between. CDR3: CASGIPGTYEQYF. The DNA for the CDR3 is TGTGCTAGTGGTATTCCGGGTACCTACGAGCAGTACTTC.

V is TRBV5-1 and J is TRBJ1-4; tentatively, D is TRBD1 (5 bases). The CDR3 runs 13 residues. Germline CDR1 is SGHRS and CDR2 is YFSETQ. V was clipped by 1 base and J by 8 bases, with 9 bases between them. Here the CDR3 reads CASSLTGTEKLFF. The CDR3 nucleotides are TGCGCCAGCAGCTTGACAGGAACCGAAAAACTGTTTTTT.

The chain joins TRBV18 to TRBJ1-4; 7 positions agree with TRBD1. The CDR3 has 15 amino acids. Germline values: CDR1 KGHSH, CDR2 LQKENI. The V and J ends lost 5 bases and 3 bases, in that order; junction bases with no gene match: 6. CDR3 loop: CASSGPGQPNEKLFF. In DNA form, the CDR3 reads TGTGCCAGCTCAGGACCGGGACAGCCTAATGAAAAACTGTTTTTT.

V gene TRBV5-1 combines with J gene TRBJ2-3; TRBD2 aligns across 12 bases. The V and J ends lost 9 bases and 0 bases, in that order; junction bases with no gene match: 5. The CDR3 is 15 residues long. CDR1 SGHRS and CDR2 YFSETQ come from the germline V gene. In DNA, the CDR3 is TGCGCCACTGCCGGACTAGCGGGAAGCACAGATACGCAGTATTTT. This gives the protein CATAGLAGSTDTQYF.